This T cell receptor (beta chain) derives from a study of T-cell memory formation after mild COVID-19 (dated by TCRdb to the early 2020s). Turning to the overall study: TCR sequence clusters from the two donors were found to be largely donor specific. Longitudinal TCRalpha and TCRbeta repertoire sequencing tracked T-cell clones expanding and contracting after mild COVID-19 in two donors. Two young, previously healthy adult volunteers made up the cohort, one male and one female.

As regards this clonotype: Its antigen target is currently unknown. Base-call qualities are not available, and no considerably larger clone is one nucleotide away.

Points the paper makes about the study in general: The detection of some responding clones in pre-infection memory suggests that pre-existing cross-reactive memory T cells joined the SARS-CoV-2 response. Contracting CD4+ clones appeared mostly in the CM and EM memory subsets, whereas CD8+ clones were enriched in EMRA. Only two mild cases were covered by the study, and larger cohorts that include severe cases with pre-infection samples were considered necessary. Balanced CD4/CD8 phenotypes were observed for clones contracting from day 15 to 85, whereas a bias towards CD4+ was observed for a second wave of clones expanding from day 15 to 37. SARS-CoV-2 specificity of the second-wave clones peaking on day 37 was not confirmed.

Ficoll-Paque density gradient centrifugation was used to isolate PBMCs. Sequences MNHEY (CDR1) and SVGAGI (CDR2) are obtained from the germline V gene. There are 15 amino acids in the CDR3, from cysteine to phenylalanine inclusive. Just CDR3 DNA is preserved here, 45 bases in frame from base 1. Trimming removed 6 bases from V and 3 bases from J, leaving 17 bases between the germline ends. The sequencer listed for this sample is Illumina NovaSeq 6000. cDNA libraries for TCRalpha and TCRbeta were prepared by 5'RACE using constant-segment primers, with sample barcodes and unique molecular identifiers added. RNA was extracted from every sample with Trizol reagent. Libraries were amplified in two PCR steps, with a second sample barcode and Illumina TruSeq adapters added in the second step. The libraries were sequenced on an Illumina NovaSeq using 2 x 150 bp paired-end reads. The source study handled its data this way. With migec v1.2.7, reads were demultiplexed and then collapsed into UMI-guided consensus sequences. With mixcr v2.1.11, UMI consensuses were aligned to TRA and TRB V and J templates and assembled into clonotypes. Expanded or contracted clonotypes were those called significant by both edgeR and NoisET, with noise models trained on biological replicates. For edgeR calls, the cutoffs were a false discovery rate-adjusted p below 0.01 and a log2 fold-change threshold of 1. As an exploratory analysis of dynamics, PCA with hierarchical clustering was applied to max-normalized trajectories of the 1000 most abundant clonotypes. Separately sequenced CD4+ and CD8+ repertoires were used to assign a CD4 or CD8 phenotype to each responding clone. The public reads were reanalyzed by TCRdb: fastp trimming at Q25, MiXCR alignment, in-frame beta chains only. Every CDR3 protein is listed once, alongside the most common genes and DNA of its rows. The V and J calls were not made by the authors but by TCRdb's processing. In this sample the table shows 550,000 to 600,000 distinct CDR3 sequences, 15% to 20% of which occur a single time. 8.1% of the sample is held by the ten biggest clonotypes.

This TCR derives from an adult woman who had mild COVID-19 (a few samples of this study predate the infection). The sample titles of this study are shuffled in the database, so cell type and time point are left out; the donor was told from shared clones. Specimen: PBMCs or a T cell subset sorted from them (not recorded which). The chain links TRBV6-5 with TRBJ1-2, and the D gene may be TRBD1, 5 bases matching. The bases read TGTGCCAGCAGGAGAGCGGGGGGGGGAGACTATGGCTACACCTTC. This encodes CASRRAGGGDYGYTF.